This record covers a single T cell receptor beta chain. Per the authors' pipeline: Estimates of nucleated cell counts were drawn from the amplification of reference gene primers. Libraries were prepared by immunoSEQ multiplex PCR; TCRdb keeps only in-frame clonotypes and omits some of them. The D gene and trimming were derived from the DNA, and the V and J assignments and clone size from that table. The data show almost 55,000 clones, 84% seen once. The sample comes from a study of blood T cell repertoires in COVID-19. In the study overall: The United States, Italy and Spain supplied acute and convalescent COVID-19 samples. PBMCs, B-cell-depleted T cells, or T cells provided the cDNA or gDNA that made up the material.

V gave up 3 bases and J gave up 4 bases; unmatched junction bases: 3. This CDR3 region has 14 residues. In germline, CDR1 is MNHNY, CDR2 SVGAGI (reference sequence). The origin of this receptor is a man aged 45-65 years with acute or convalescent COVID-19. Sequences were obtained from peripheral blood. This sequence joins TRBV6-6 and TRBJ1-1; TRBD1 aligns across 9 bases. The CDR3 nucleotides read TGTGCCAGCAGTTATCCGGGACAGGGCACTGAAGCTTTCTTT. Translated: CASSYPGQGTEAFF.